This T cell receptor beta chain was identified in a study of Ad26.COV2.S vaccination and SARS-CoV-2 variants. Background on the study: Participants got Ad26.COV2.S intramuscularly, once or twice 56 days apart.

Treatment defined: over 15 received Ad26.COV2.S at low or high dose, single or two shots; several received placebo; per-sample allocation not given. The samples were gathered on day 63 after the first injection of vaccine or placebo. As its vector, the vaccine had Ad26, which expressed Wuhan-strain SARS-CoV-2 spike. Study-level findings and limits: Breadth, reportedly substantial, characterized the spike-specific CD8+ and CD4+ T cell responses after vaccination. Researchers reported similar non-spike TCR breadth in vaccine and placebo recipients.

Germline loops: CDR1 LNHDA, CDR2 SQIVND (reference sequence). V was clipped by 7 bases and J by 0 bases, with 10 bases between them. There are 14 residues in the CDR3. Details on this clone: What it recognizes is unknown.

Produced via immunoSEQ multiplex PCR; TCRdb's table is partial and in-frame only. The sample contains under 600,000 clones, about 89% of which appear only once. The receptor was isolated from a person between 18 and 65 years old who received the Ad26.COV2.S COVID-19 vaccine or a placebo. Specimen: peripheral blood, collected in a trial of Ad26.COV2.S vaccine versus placebo. The rearrangement joins TRBV19 to TRBJ1-5; D is undetermined. CDR3 sequence (DNA): TGTGCCAGTATCGGGCCAGATAGCAATCAGCCCCAGCATTTT. Residues: CASIGPDSNQPQHF.